The 14 T cell receptor beta chains presented below share a single source sample, sequenced in a study of control samples from healthy donors and cancer patients. Assay: immunoSEQ multiplex PCR; the TCRdb copy retains only in-frame clones and omits some. The table shows about 71,000 clones, with about nine tenths occurring only once. Sequenced material: PBMCs. Source of these receptors: a man aged 55 to 70 with lung cancer.

With regard to this clone: The sample holds other DNA sequences that translate to the same CDR3. The chain combines TRBV12-3 or TRBV12-4 with TRBJ1-5; no definite D call. V was shortened by 4 bases and J by 0 bases, with 1 base between the two germline ends. The CDR3 has 12 amino acids. The CDR3 region is CASSYSNQPQHF. The CDR3 DNA follows: TGTGCCAGCAGTTATAGCAATCAGCCCCAGCATTTT.

The rearrangement uses TRBV24-1 and TRBJ2-3; 8 bases are a match to TRBD1. V lost 5 bases and J lost 4; bases outside the gene matches: 7. Germline V gene lookup returns CDR1 KGHDR and CDR2 SFDVKD. The CDR3 is made up of 15 amino acids. CDR3 sequence: CATSGGTGRSDTQYF. CDR3 DNA: TGTGCCACCAGTGGGGGGACAGGCCGGTCAGATACGCAGTATTTT.

This clone was counted once. The chain recombines TRBV18 with TRBJ1-6, with a weak D call TRBD1 (5 bases). Germline V gene lookup returns CDR1 KGHSH and CDR2 LQKENI. This CDR3 spans 16 amino acids. Trimming removed 5 bases at V and 3 bases at J, with 14 bases between. CDR3 nucleotide sequence: TGTGCCAGCTCAGACTCCGTTAGGGGCTATAATTCACCCCTCCACTTT. It yields the protein CASSDSVRGYNSPLHF. The variable domain in full, completed from reference TRBV18 and TRBJ1-6, reads NAGVMQNPRHLVRRRGQEARLRCSPMKGHSHVYWYRQLPEEGLKFMVYLQKENIIDESGMPKERFSAEFPKEGPSILRIQQVVRGDSAAYFCASSDSVRGYNSPLHFGNGTRLTVT.

The chain recombines TRBV9 with TRBJ1-1; a possible D gene is TRBD1 (5 bases). V was pared by 0 bases and J by 1 base, with 7 bases between. The CDR3 contains 14 residues. CDR1 and CDR2 from the germline V gene are SGDLS and YYNGEE. Here the CDR3 DNA reads TGTGCCAGCAGCGTAGCTGGGGGGAACACTGAAGCTTTCTTT. Translating it yields CASSVAGGNTEAFF.

The chain employs TRBV7-3 and TRBJ1-6, with D unclear. This CDR3 has 15 residues. Deletions cut 5 bases from V and 4 bases from J, with 12 bases between. Germline CDR1 and CDR2: SGHTA and FQGTGA. CDR3 protein: CASSPVAGYNSPLHF. The CDR3 bases are TGTGCCAGCAGCCCAGTCGCTGGTTATAATTCACCCCTCCACTTT.

J is TRBJ1-1 and V is TRBV7-9; maybe TRBD1 (6 bases). V was cut by 4 bases and J by 3 bases, with 15 bases left in between. The CDR3 consists of 15 residues. Germline V gene sequence: CDR1 SEHNR, CDR2 FQNEAQ (reference sequence). In nucleotides, the CDR3 is TGTGCCAGCAGCTGGAGGGGAGGGGGGGACACTGAAGCTTTCTTT. Translating it yields CASSWRGGGDTEAFF.

This rearrangement joins TRBV5-1 to TRBJ2-2; tentatively, D is TRBD1 or TRBD2 (5 bases each). V lost 1 base and J lost 1, with 14 bases in between. CDR1 SGHRS and CDR2 YFSETQ come from the germline V gene. CDR3 length: 17 residues. CDR3 DNA sequence: TGCGCCAGCAGCTTGTTTTCGGGGCGTAGGAACACCGGGGAGCTGTTTTTT. Translation: CASSLFSGRRNTGELFF.

V gene TRBV4-1 combines with J gene TRBJ1-2; D uncertain. The germline V gene encodes CDR1 MGHRA and CDR2 YSYEKL. The germline V and J ends were trimmed by 3 bases and 5 bases, with 13 bases remaining between them. The CDR3 covers 14 residues. For the CDR3, the DNA is TGCGCCAGCAGCCATATACAGCCGATTTATGGCTACACCTTC. Translated, it gives CASSHIQPIYGYTF.

The chain combines TRBV2 with TRBJ1-4; 7 bases match TRBD1. This CDR3 spans 17 amino acids. With 3 bases clipped from V and 3 bases from J, the junction kept 10 bases outside the gene matches. Germline CDR1 reads SNHLY; CDR2 reads FYNNEI. CDR3 coding DNA: TGTGCCAGCAGTGATATGACAGGGTGGGAACCTAATGAAAAACTGTTTTTT. Residues: CASSDMTGWEPNEKLFF.

The genes are TRBV7-7 and TRBJ2-3; 10 bases line up with TRBD1. CDR3 length: 15 amino acids. With 0 bases clipped from V and 4 bases from J, the junction kept 1 base outside the gene matches. The germline gives CDR1 SSHAT, CDR2 FNYEAQ (reference sequence). The CDR3 loop is CASSLAGTGADTQYF. The CDR3 nucleotides read TGTGCCAGCAGCTTAGCGGGGACAGGGGCAGATACGCAGTATTTT.

This rearrangement joins TRBV6-5 to TRBJ2-2; D perhaps matches TRBD1 (7 bases). Looked up from germline, CDR1 is MNHEY and CDR2 is SVGAGI. The CDR3 spans 14 residues. Trimming removed 4 bases from V and 7 bases from J, with 13 bases in between. As DNA, the CDR3 is TGTGCCAGCAGTTGGAGGGGGCTTAACGGGGAGCTGTTTTTT. This sequence encodes CASSWRGLNGELFF.

This clone was seen more than once but under ten times. The chain employs TRBV30 and TRBJ1-1, with D maybe TRBD1 (6 bases). The germline CDR1 and CDR2 sequences are GTSNPN and SVGIG (reference sequence). The CDR3 loop spans 16 amino acids. Trimming cost V 5 bases and J 1 base, with 20 bases left between them. This CDR3 reads CAWSPGQSSWNTEAFF. The CDR3, as DNA: TGTGCCTGGTCCCCAGGACAGAGCAGTTGGAACACTGAAGCTTTCTTT.

The chain combines TRBV10-1 with TRBJ2-3; possibly TRBD2 for D (6 bases). The V gene lost 6 bases and the J gene lost 6 bases, with 16 bases spanning the gap. The CDR3 is made up of 14 amino acids. CDR1 WNHNN and CDR2 SYGVQD come from the germline V gene (reference sequence). The CDR3 DNA follows: TGCGCCAGCAGCCGGGACTCGCGCCGGGATACGCAGTATTTT. It translates to CASSRDSRRDTQYF.

The chain employs TRBV5-1 and TRBJ2-7; 7 bases line up with TRBD1. The CDR3 extends over 16 amino acids. Germline assignment: CDR1 SGHRS and CDR2 YFSETQ. After removal of 3 bases from V and 5 bases from J, the junction contained 14 bases not matched to a gene. The CDR3 sequence is CASSSNAEQGRNEQYV. The CDR3 region has the DNA TGCGCCAGCAGCTCGAACGCCGAACAGGGGCGGAACGAGCAGTACGTC.